The rows below give T cell receptor beta chains drawn from one sample of a study of low-dose radiotherapy and immunotherapy resistance in tumors. TCRdb ran MiXCR on the reads and lists one entry per CDR3 protein. The table shows under 95,000 distinct CDR3 sequences, with about 18% occurring only once. The sequences come from PBMCs, collected before treatment. All receptors derive from a male donor with prostate cancer. The CDR3 runs from the conserved cysteine through the conserved F or W. The D gene is left open where the match is weak. Not every row has a clone size; where given, it reads once, few, many or a size class.

D	V	size	J	DNA	CDR3
TRBD1	TRBV4-2	many	TRBJ2-1	TGTGCCAGCAGCCCCGCTCGAGGGGGCCACTACAATGAGCAGTTCTTC	CASSPARGGHYNEQFF
TRBD1	TRBV11-2	many	TRBJ2-1	TGTGCCAGCAGCTCCATGGACAGGCCCAATGAGCAGTTCTTC	CASSSMDRPNEQFF
-	TRBV30	many	TRBJ1-5	TGTGCCTGGAGTGTATTCTTTAGCGGGACGGATCATAGCAATCAGCCCCAGCATTTT	CAWSVFFSGTDHSNQPQHF
TRBD1	TRBV19	-	TRBJ2-1	TGTGCCAGTAGTAATGGACAGGTTAATGAGCAGTTCTTC	CASSNGQVNEQFF
-	TRBV11-2	many	TRBJ2-1	TGTGCCAGCAGCTTACAGGTAGAGATGAATGAGCAGTTCTTC	CASSLQVEMNEQFF
-	TRBV29-1	many	TRBJ1-2	TGCAGCGTTCAGGATTATGGCTACACCTTC	CSVQDYGYTF
-	TRBV3-1	-	TRBJ2-2	TGTGCCAGCAGCCAGGCTCGCGGGACAGCCACCGGGGAGCTGTTTTTT	CASSQARGTATGELFF
-	TRBV27	-	TRBJ1-2	TGTGCCAGCAGTTTTGGCAGGGACTATGGCTACACCTTC	CASSFGRDYGYTF
TRBD1	TRBV7-2	many	TRBJ2-6	TGTGCCAGCAGCTCAGGGGGCTATATTACTGGGGCCAACGTCCTGACTTTC	CASSSGGYITGANVLTF
-	TRBV6-2/TRBV6-3	many	TRBJ2-1	TGTGCCAGCAAAGAGGGGACGGGGCGCCTAAACTACAATGAGCAGTTCTTC	CASKEGTGRLNYNEQFF
TRBD2	TRBV5-1	many	TRBJ2-7	TGCGCCAGCAGCTCTACTAGCGGCCACGAGCAGTACTTC	CASSSTSGHEQYF
TRBD2	TRBV5-1	many	TRBJ2-7	TGCGCCAGCAGCTTGGTTGCGGGGGGCTCCTACGAGCAGTACTTC	CASSLVAGGSYEQYF
-	TRBV7-4	many	TRBJ2-1	TGTGCCAGCAGCTTAGGGCCCCCCAATGAGCAGTTCTTC	CASSLGPPNEQFF